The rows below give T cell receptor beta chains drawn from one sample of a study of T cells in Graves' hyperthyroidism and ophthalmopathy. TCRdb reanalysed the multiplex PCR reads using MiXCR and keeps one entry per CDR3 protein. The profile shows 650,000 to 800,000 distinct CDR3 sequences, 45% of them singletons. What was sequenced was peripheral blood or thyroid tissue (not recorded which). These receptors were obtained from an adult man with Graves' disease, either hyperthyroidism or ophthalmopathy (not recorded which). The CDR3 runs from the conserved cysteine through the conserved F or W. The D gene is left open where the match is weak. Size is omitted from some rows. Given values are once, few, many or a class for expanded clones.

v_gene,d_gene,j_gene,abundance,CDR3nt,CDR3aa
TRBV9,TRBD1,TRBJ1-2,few,TGTGCCAGCAGCTATGCACCGGGACAGGCTATCTATGGCTACACCTTC,CASSYAPGQAIYGYTF
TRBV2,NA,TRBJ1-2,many,TGTGCCAGCATGTCCCCCGATTATGACGGAAACTATGGCTACACCTTC,CASMSPDYDGNYGYTF
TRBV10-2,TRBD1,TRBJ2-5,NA,TGCGCCAGCTTTCGCGACAGGGGCCTCCAAGAGACCCAGTACTTC,CASFRDRGLQETQYF
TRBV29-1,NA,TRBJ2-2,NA,TGCAGCGTTGGACAGGAGAACACCGGGGAGCTGTTTTTT,CSVGQENTGELFF
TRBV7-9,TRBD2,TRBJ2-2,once,TGCGCCAGCAGCTTCGGGGGGGCCGGCACCGGGGAGCTGTTTTTT,CASSFGGAGTGELFF
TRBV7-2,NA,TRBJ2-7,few,TGTGCCAGCAGCCAAGATAGGGAGGGGGGGTCTCGCGAGCAGTACTTC,CASSQDREGGSREQYF
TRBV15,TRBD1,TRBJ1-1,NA,TGTGCCACCAGCAGAGTACAGGGGGCGCACACTGAAGCTTTCTTT,CATSRVQGAHTEAFF
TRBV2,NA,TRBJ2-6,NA,TGTGCCAGCAGTTACCCCGAATCTGGGGCCAACGTCCTGACTTTC,CASSYPESGANVLTF
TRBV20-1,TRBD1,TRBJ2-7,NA,TGCAGTGCCACACGGGACAGTTCCTACGAGCAGTACTTC,CSATRDSSYEQYF
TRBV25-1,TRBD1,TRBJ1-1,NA,TGTGCCAGCAGCCCCCAGGGGGCCGGGAACACTGAAGCTTTCTTT,CASSPQGAGNTEAFF
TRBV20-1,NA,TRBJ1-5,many,TGCAGTGCTAGAGAACAGGGAATGGGCTTTCAGCCCCAGCATTTT,CSAREQGMGFQPQHF
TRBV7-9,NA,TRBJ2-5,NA,TGTGCCAGCAGCTCCTCACGGGGTTTGCCGGGACGGAGAGAAGAGACCCAGTACTTC,CASSSSRGLPGRREETQYF
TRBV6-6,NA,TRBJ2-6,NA,TGTGCCAGCAGTGAAGGCCGGATCTACTCTGGGGCCAACGTCCTGACTTTC,CASSEGRIYSGANVLTF
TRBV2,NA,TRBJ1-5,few,TGTGCCAGCAGTGAAGATGGAGGGATTAGCGGTCAGCCCCAGCATTTT,CASSEDGGISGQPQHF
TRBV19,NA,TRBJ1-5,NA,TGTGCCAGTAGTATTGGGACCTCGGGGCAGCCCCAGCATTTT,CASSIGTSGQPQHF
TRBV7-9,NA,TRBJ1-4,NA,TGCGCCAGCAGCCAAGTGGAGGGCTTAGGGGAAAAACTGTTTTTT,CASSQVEGLGEKLFF
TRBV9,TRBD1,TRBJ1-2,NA,TGTGCCAGCAGCGAGTCAGGGGGCGTTAACTATGGCTACACCTTC,CASSESGGVNYGYTF
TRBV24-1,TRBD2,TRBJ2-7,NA,TGTGCCAGCAGCCAGGGGACTAGCGGGAGCTCATACGAGCAGTACTTC,CASSQGTSGSSYEQYF
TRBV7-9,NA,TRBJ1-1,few,TGTGCCAGCAGCTCCCCAAGCGGCAGACTGAACACTGAAGCTTTCTTT,CASSSPSGRLNTEAFF
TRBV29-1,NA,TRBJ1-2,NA,TGCAGCGTTGAAGGGGGCACCCACTATGGCTACACCTTC,CSVEGGTHYGYTF
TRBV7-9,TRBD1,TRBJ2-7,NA,TGTGCCAGCAGCTTAGCGCAGGGGGCAGTTGAGCAGTACTTC,CASSLAQGAVEQYF
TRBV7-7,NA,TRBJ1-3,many,TGTGCTAGCAGCTCACTGGACAGCCACTCTGGAAACACCATATATTTT,CASSSLDSHSGNTIYF
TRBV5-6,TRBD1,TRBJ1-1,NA,TGTGCCTACTACAGGGGCATGAACACTGAAGCTTTCTTT,CAYYRGMNTEAFF
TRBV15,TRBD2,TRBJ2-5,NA,TGTGCCACCAGCAGAGATTTGGCGGGGGTGGAGACCCAGTACTTC,CATSRDLAGVETQYF
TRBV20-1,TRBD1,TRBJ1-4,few,TGCAGTGCTAGAACGACAGGGGGCAGAGAAAAACTGTTTTTT,CSARTTGGREKLFF
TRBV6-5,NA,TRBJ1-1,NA,TGTGCCAGCAGTTTACGGCCTGAGGTCAGTACTGAAGCTTTCTTT,CASSLRPEVSTEAFF
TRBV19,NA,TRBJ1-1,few,TGTGCCAGTACGACGAAGCGAAGAAACACTGAAGCTTTCTTT,CASTTKRRNTEAFF
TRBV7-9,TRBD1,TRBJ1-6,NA,TGTGCCAGCAGGACTCCACAGGGGGCGAATTCACCCCTCCACTTT,CASRTPQGANSPLHF
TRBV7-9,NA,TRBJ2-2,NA,TGTGCCAGCAGCCAAGAACGACTAAACACCGGGGAGCTGTTTTTT,CASSQERLNTGELFF
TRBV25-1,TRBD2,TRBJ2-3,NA,TGCGCCAGCAGTGGACTAGCGGAGTTGGATACGCAGTATTTT,CASSGLAELDTQYF
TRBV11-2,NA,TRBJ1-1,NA,TGTTCCAGCAGTTTAACGGTTGCTGAAGCTTTCTTT,CSSSLTVAEAFF
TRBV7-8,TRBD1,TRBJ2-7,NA,TGTGCCAGCAGCTTACTACAGGGGGCGAGCGAGCAGTACTTC,CASSLLQGASEQYF
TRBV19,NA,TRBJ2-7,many,TGTGCCAGTACCTACCGCAGGGGAGGCGAGCAGTACTTC,CASTYRRGGEQYF
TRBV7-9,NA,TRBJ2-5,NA,TGTGCCAGCAGCCCTCAGGGTGTGGGAGAAGAGACCCAGTACTTC,CASSPQGVGEETQYF
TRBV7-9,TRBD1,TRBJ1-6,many,TGTGCCAGCAGCTTAGTAGGGACAGGGAGTAATTCACCCCTCCACTTT,CASSLVGTGSNSPLHF
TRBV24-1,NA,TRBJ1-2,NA,TGTGCCACCAGTGAATCGACAGGTCTCTATGGCTACACCTTC,CATSESTGLYGYTF
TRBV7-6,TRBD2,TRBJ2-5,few,TGTGCCAGCACCCTAGCGGGAGCGGCGGAGACCCAGTACTTC,CASTLAGAAETQYF
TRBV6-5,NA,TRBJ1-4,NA,TGTGCCAGCAGTTTTAAGGGGTTTGATGAAAAACTGTTTTTT,CASSFKGFDEKLFF
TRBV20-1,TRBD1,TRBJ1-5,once,TGCAGTGCTCCCTGGACAGGGGTGGAGCTCTTGGTCAATCAGCCCCAGCATTTT,CSAPWTGVELLVNQPQHF
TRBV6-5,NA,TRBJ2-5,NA,TGTGCCAGCAGTTACCCCTCCGAGACCCGGTACTTC,CASSYPSETRYF
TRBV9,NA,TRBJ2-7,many,TGTGCCAGCAGCGTAGCCCAGGGCAACGAGCAGTACTTC,CASSVAQGNEQYF
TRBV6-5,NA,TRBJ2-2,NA,TGTGCCAGCAGTCTTACAGGGTTGCGGACCGGGGAGCTGTTTTTT,CASSLTGLRTGELFF
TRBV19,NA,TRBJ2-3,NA,TGTGCCAGTAGTAACCGGGACGGACGCCAAACGCAGTATTTT,CASSNRDGRQTQYF
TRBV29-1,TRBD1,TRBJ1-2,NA,TGCAGCGTTGAATTTGGGACAGGGGGATATGGCTACACCTTC,CSVEFGTGGYGYTF
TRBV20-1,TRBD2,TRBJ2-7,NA,TGCAGTGCAATCGGACTAGCGGGGGCCTACGAGCAGTACTTC,CSAIGLAGAYEQYF
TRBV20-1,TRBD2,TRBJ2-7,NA,TGCAGTGCTAGATCGGGGGGGTCTTTAACGGTTTACGAGCAGTACTTC,CSARSGGSLTVYEQYF
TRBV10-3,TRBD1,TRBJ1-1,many,TGTGCCATCAGTGAGCAAGGACAGGGGAACACTGAAGCTTTCTTT,CAISEQGQGNTEAFF
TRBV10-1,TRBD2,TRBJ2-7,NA,TGCGCCAGCAGTGAGTCTCTGACTAGCGGGATTTACGAGCAGTACTTC,CASSESLTSGIYEQYF
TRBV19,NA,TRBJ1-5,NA,TGTGCCAGTAGTATAGGCCGGGGGGACAGCAATCAGCCCCAGCATTTT,CASSIGRGDSNQPQHF
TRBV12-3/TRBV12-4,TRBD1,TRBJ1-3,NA,TGTGCCAGCAGTTTTACAGGGGGCACTGGAAACACCATATATTTT,CASSFTGGTGNTIYF
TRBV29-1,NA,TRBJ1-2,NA,TGCAGCGCCCGACAGTCTAACTATGGCTACACCTTC,CSARQSNYGYTF
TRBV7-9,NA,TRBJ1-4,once,TGTGCCAGCAGCATGGGGGCTAGCGGGAGTGAAAAACTGTTTTTT,CASSMGASGSEKLFF
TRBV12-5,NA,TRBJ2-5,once,TGTGCTAGTGGTTCGGCAGGGGAGCCCGAGACCCAGTACTTC,CASGSAGEPETQYF
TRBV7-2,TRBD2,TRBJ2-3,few,TGTGCCAGCAGCTTAAGGTTGGCGGGGGGACCAGATACGCAGTATTTT,CASSLRLAGGPDTQYF
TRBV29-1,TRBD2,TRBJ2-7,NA,TGCAGCGCCCATCTAGCGGGCGCGTCCTACGAGCAGTACTTC,CSAHLAGASYEQYF
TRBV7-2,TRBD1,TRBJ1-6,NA,TGTGCCAGCAGCTCAGGGGGCAAGTTTTCACCCCTCCACTTT,CASSSGGKFSPLHF
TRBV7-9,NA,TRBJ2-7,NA,TGTGCCAGCAGCCAAGATTCAGTCGAGCAGTACTTC,CASSQDSVEQYF
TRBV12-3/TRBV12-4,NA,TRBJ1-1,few,TGTGCCAGCAGTTTCGGACACCTGAACACTGAAGCTTTCTTT,CASSFGHLNTEAFF